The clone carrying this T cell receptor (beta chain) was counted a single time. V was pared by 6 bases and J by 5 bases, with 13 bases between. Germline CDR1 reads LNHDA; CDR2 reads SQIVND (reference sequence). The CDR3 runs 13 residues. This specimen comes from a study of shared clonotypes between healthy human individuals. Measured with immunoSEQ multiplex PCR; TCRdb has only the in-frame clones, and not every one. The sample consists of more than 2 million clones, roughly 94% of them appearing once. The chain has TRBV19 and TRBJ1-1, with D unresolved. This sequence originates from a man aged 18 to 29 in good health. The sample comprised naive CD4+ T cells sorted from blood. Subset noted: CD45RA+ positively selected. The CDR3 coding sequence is TGTGCCAGTAGCGTAAGGGTAACAACTGAAGCTTTCTTT. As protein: CASSVRVTTEAFF.